This TCR beta chain was obtained from a study of T cell repertoires in cytomegalovirus infection. The wider study: A matching HLA type, together with CMV infection, was signaled by public TCR beta signatures. Findings of the study overall: Carriers of CMV and the relevant HLA type were discriminated by public TCR beta frequency. Within the response measured ex vivo, HLA-C-restricted CMV-specific TCR beta clonotypes were dominant.

TCRdb redid the calling of the reads with MiXCR, one entry per CDR3 protein. This sample has around 290,000 distinct CDR3 sequences; more than 20% occur once, and the top ten carry around 13%. Note on this clonotype: Its target is not known.

The ends were cut back, 4 bases at V and 7 bases at J, with 13 bases in the middle. The CDR3 loop spans 12 amino acids. Looked up from germline, CDR1 is SQVTM and CDR2 is ANQGSEA. The clonotype comes from a human donor in good health (CMV status not recorded). Some clones in this sample may be carry-over from other donors' samples. This rearrangement joins TRBV29-1 to TRBJ1-1; D call uncertain. Sequenced: PBMCs. Here the CDR3 DNA reads TGCAGCGTTGCCCTTTCACAGAGTGAAGCTTTCTTT. Its translation: CSVALSQSEAFF.